Listed below are T cell receptor beta chains from one sample, sequenced in a study of blood T cells in healthy people across ages. In TCRdb, the 5' RACE reads were re-called with MiXCR into one record per CDR3 protein. The repertoire consists of about 380,000 distinct CDR3 sequences, with about 55% occurring once and the leading ten covering under 65%. The sample was blood. The receptors originated from a man in his 60s in good health. Both conserved end residues are part of each CDR3. D genes are given only for firm matches. Where a row states a size, it is once, few, many or the class of an expanded clone; other rows omit it.

D gene	clone size	J gene	V gene	CDR3 DNA	CDR3 protein
.	.	TRBJ1-6	TRBV7-9	TGTGCCAGCAGCTACAGGGATAGGGATAATTCACCCCTCCACTTT	CASSYRDRDNSPLHF
.	few	TRBJ2-7	TRBV11-2	TGTGCCAGCAGCTTAGAGGACTTCTACGAGCAGTACTTC	CASSLEDFYEQYF
.	once	TRBJ2-3	TRBV5-1	TGCGCCAGCAGCTTGGAGGCTAGGACAGGAGGAGGGGATACGCAGTATTTT	CASSLEARTGGGDTQYF
.	.	TRBJ1-6	TRBV6-6	TGTGCCAGCAGTTACGGGGGCAACTCCTATAATTCACCCCTCCACTTT	CASSYGGNSYNSPLHF
.	.	TRBJ1-1	TRBV5-1	TGCGCCAGCAGCCCTCCGTCGACGAACACTGAAGCTTTCTTT	CASSPPSTNTEAFF
.	many	TRBJ2-3	TRBV9	TGTGCCAGCAGCGTAGAAGATACGCAGTATTTT	CASSVEDTQYF
TRBD2	.	TRBJ2-6	TRBV11-2	TGTGCCAGCAGCCCGCGGGGGGCAGGGTCTTCATCTGGGGCCAACGTCCTGACTTTC	CASSPRGAGSSSGANVLTF
TRBD2	few	TRBJ2-3	TRBV4-2	TGTGCCAGCAGCCAAGAGAGAGGACTAGCGGGAGAGTGGGCGCAGTATTTT	CASSQERGLAGEWAQYF
.	.	TRBJ2-5	TRBV12-3/TRBV12-4	TGTGCCAGCAGTCTCAGAGTTGGGGGAGAGACCCAGTACTTC	CASSLRVGGETQYF
TRBD2	.	TRBJ2-1	TRBV5-6	TGTGCCAGCATGGCGGGAGGGCCCGGGGATGAGCAGTTCTTC	CASMAGGPGDEQFF
.	few	TRBJ2-5	TRBV3-1	TGTGCCAGCAGCCCGAGGACGGCCTCGTCCCAGTACTTC	CASSPRTASSQYF
.	.	TRBJ2-1	TRBV2	TGTGCCAGCAGCATTCCGCAGACACAGTTCTTC	CASSIPQTQFF
TRBD1	few	TRBJ2-5	TRBV5-1	TGCGCCAGCAGCACCCTTGGACAGGGTGATGGGGAGACCCAGTACTTC	CASSTLGQGDGETQYF